This record looks at one T cell receptor beta chain sequence and its context. Trimming left V 4 bases short and J 9 bases short, with 19 bases between. The CDR3 is 14 amino acids. Germline lookup yields CDR1 DFQATT and CDR2 SNEGSKA (reference sequence). The data are from a study of T-cell reconstitution after alpha-beta-depleted transplantation in children. The library targeted TCRbeta and was prepared with unique molecular identifiers. TCRdb ran MiXCR on the PCR reads and lists one entry per CDR3 protein. Among about 58,000 distinct CDR3 sequences listed, 44% were seen once. This chain uses TRBV20-1 with TRBJ2-1, with D possibly TRBD2 on 6 matching bases. The sequenced sample was PBMCs, mostly from graft donor cells, obtained 360 days after TCRalphabeta/CD19-depleted stem cell transplant. This receptor was taken from a male patient aged 10 to 17 who had a stem cell transplant for acute lymphoblastic leukemia, so the T cells may come from the graft donor. The CDR3 DNA is TGCAGTGCTACGACTAGTCATTCGCGGGGTGAGCAGTTCTTC. Its translation is CSATTSHSRGEQFF.